This paragraph covers one TCR beta chain sequence. The data belong to a study of blood T cell repertoires in COVID-19. Generated by immunoSEQ multiplex PCR, the TCRdb table keeps only in-frame clones and is missing some. This sample carries about 190,000 clones, 60% to 80% of them seen once, and the ten largest clones take 17%. This CDR3 spans 16 amino acids. Germline assignment: CDR1 MGHRA and CDR2 YSYEKL. V was cut by 0 bases and J by 0 bases, with 10 bases left in between. Sequenced sample: peripheral blood. The chain couples TRBV4-1 to TRBJ2-3; D not certain. This sequence was found in a man in his sixties with active or convalescent COVID-19. The CDR3 region has the DNA TGCGCCAGCAGCCAAGAGGTCGCTAGAAGCACAGATACGCAGTATTTT. The encoded protein is CASSQEVARSTDTQYF.